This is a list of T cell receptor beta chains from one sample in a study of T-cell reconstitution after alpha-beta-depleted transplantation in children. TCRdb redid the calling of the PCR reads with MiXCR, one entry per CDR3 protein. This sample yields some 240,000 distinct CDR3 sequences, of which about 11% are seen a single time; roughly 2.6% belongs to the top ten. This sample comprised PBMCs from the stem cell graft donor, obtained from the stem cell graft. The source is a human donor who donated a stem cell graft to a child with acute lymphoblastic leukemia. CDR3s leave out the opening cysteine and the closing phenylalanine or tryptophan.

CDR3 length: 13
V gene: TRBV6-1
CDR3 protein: ASRRDRIGTGEQY

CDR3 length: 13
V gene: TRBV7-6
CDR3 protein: ASSLAGGRSNEQY

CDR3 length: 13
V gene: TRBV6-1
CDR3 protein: ASSEVEALQETQY

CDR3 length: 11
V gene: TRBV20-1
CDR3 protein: SAGGQSNQPQH

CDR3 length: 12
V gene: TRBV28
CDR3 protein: ASSFRKTYGELF

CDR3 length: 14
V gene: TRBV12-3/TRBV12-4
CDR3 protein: ASATGQRAGNTEAF

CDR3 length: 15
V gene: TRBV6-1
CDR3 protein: ASSEGGRGEYNQPQH

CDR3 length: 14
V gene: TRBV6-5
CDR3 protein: ASRGLAGSPTDTQY

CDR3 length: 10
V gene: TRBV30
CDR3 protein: ASRTGSYGYT

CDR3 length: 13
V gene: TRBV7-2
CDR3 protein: ASSLEVGWGQPQH

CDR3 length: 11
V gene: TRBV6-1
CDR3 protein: ASSGDRAQPQH

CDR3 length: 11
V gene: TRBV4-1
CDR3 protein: ASSQEGSSPLH

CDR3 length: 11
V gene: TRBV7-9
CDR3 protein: ASSRDTSYEQY

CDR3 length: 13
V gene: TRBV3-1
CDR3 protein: ASSPTGGSNYGYT

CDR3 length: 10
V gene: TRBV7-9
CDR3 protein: ASSLLGEEAF

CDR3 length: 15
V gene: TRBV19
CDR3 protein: ASSLGLAGGSYNEQF

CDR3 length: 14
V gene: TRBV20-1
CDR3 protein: SAPKAGQQGDQPQH

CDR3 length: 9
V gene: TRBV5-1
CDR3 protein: ASSLEGTQY

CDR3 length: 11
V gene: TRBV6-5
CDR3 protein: ASSLSGSHEQY

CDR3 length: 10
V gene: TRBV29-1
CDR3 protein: SARRGNQPQH

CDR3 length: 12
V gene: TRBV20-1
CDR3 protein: SARVQGARETQY

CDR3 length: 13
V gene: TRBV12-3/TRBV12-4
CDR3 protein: ASSPTPRGGETQY

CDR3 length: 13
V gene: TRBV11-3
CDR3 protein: ASSRGTARPGELF

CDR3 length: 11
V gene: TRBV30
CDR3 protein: AFDGRLRYEQY

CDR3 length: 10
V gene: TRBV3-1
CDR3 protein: ASSQDTRGGT

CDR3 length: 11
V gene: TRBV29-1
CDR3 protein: SVEQGSNQPQH

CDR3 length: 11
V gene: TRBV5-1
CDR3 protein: ASSLVGQETQY

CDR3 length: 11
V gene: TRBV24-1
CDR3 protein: ATSDLRSTEAF

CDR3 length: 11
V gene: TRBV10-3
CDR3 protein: AISLTGEETQY

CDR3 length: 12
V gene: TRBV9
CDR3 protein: ASSPQGENTEAF

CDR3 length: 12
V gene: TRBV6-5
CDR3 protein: ASSYKRGNQPQH

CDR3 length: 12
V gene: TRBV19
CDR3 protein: ASMRDRANYGYT

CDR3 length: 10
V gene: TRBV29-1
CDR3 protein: SGERVDNEQF

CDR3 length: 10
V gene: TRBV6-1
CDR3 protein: ASPGQRDEQY

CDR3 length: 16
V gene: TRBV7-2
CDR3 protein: ASSRRDTLFYMNTEAF

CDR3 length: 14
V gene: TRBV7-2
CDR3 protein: ASSFAGTSGGNEQF

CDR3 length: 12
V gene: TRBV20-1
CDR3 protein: SAMRGLGEHEQY

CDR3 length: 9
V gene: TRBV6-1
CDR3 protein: ASSRDTEAF

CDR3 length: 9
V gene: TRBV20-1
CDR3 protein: SRFTGRKDG

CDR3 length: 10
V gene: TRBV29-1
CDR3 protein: SVQTGANVLT

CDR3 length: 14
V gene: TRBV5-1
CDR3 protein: ASSHGLSNGDSPLH

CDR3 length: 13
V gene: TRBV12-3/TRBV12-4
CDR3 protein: ASSSYLGQSYGYT

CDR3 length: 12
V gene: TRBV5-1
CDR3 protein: ASSIGTGEQPQH

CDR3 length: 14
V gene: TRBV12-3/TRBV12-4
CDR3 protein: ASSNTGRGSTGELF